This TCR beta chain was observed in a study of blood T cell repertoires in COVID-19. Across the study: The United States, Italy and Spain provided the acute and convalescent COVID-19 samples.

TCRdb's copy holds only in-frame clones and misses some; the assay was immunoSEQ multiplex PCR. The sample has around 150,000 clones, 80% seen once; the top ten hold nearly 3.5%. Participants spanned ages about 18 to 100 years and resided in about two dozen US areas. The CDR3 is 13 residues long. Germline loops: CDR1 DFQATT, CDR2 SNEGSKA (reference sequence). Trimming took off 3 bases at V and 4 bases at J, with 12 bases between the two ends. The sequencing sample was made of PBMCs or T cells enriched from blood (not recorded which). This chain links TRBV20-1 with TRBJ1-1; D perhaps matches TRBD1 (5 bases). The source of this sequence is a woman aged 55-70 years who had recovered from COVID-19. In DNA form, the CDR3 reads TGCAGTGCTAGTTCGGGGGGTGGCACTGAAGCTTTCTTT. Translating gives CSASSGGGTEAFF.